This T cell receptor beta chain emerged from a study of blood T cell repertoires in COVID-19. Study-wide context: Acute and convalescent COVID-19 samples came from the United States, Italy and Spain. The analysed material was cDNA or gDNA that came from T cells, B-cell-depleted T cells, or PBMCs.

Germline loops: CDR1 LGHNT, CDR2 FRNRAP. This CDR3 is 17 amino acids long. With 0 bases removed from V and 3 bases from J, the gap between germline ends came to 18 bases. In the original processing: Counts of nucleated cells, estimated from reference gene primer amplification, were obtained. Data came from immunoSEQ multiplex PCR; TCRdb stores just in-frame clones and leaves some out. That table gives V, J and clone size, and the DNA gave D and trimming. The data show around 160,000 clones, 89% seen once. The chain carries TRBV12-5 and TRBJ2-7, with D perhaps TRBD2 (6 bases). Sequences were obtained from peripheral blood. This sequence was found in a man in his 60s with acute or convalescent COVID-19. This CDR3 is CASGLVRERALLYEQYF. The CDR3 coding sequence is TGTGCTAGTGGTTTGGTACGGGAGAGGGCTCTTCTCTACGAGCAGTACTTC.